What follows is one TCR beta chain and its context. Its antigen is still unknown. Between roughly 17 and 31 mg of unsorted bulk tissue served as the source from which RNA and DNA were co-extracted. The data were obtained in a study of tumor-infiltrating lymphocytes in primary liver carcinoma. General observations from the study: Lower overlap was observed for tumor-adjacent and tumor-blood pairs relative to tumor region pairs.

Starting from approximately 0.45 ug of total RNA, TCR beta cDNA was produced with a primer in the constant region. Investigators got TCR beta libraries out of three nested multiplex PCR rounds, done with slightly modified ARM-PCR. In TCRdb, the multiplex PCR reads were re-called with MiXCR into one record per CDR3 protein. The sample consists of around 80,000 distinct CDR3 sequences, approximately 69% of them appearing once. Sequenced sample: tumor-adjacent normal liver tissue. The receptor comes from a man aged 40-50 years with primary liver carcinoma and hepatitis B virus infection.

CDR3 DNA sequence: TGTGCCAGCACCCCACGGTCGGGACAGGGCTCCTACGAGCAGTACTTC. It codes for CASTPRSGQGSYEQYF. The V call is TRBV6-1, the J call TRBJ2-7, with 9 bases that match TRBD1. CDR3 length: 16 residues. After removal of 7 bases from V and 0 bases from J, the junction contained 10 bases not matched to a gene. CDR1 and CDR2 (germline): MNHNS, SASEGT.